The 7 T cell receptor beta chains in this list originate from one sample, sequenced in a study of blood T cell repertoires in COVID-19. TCRdb's table, derived via immunoSEQ multiplex PCR, lists solely in-frame clones and lacks some. This sample has approximately 230,000 clones, with around 90% found just once. Sequencing input: peripheral blood. The receptors were gathered from a young man with active or convalescent COVID-19.

V and J are TRBV6-7 and TRBJ2-7; D is uncertain. TRBV6-7 is sorted into the ORF group, with uncertain function. Deletions cut 1 base from V and 11 bases from J, with 21 bases between. CDR3 size: 15 residues. This CDR3 reads CASSYWLVPSLSEYF. CDR3 in DNA: TGTGCCAGCAGTTACTGGCTGGTCCCCTCCTTAAGCGAGTACTTC.

For the CDR3, the DNA is TGTGCCAGCAGCTTAGAGCAGGGTGCGAACACCGGGGAGCTGTTTTTT. Protein sequence: CASSLEQGANTGELFF. The V call is TRBV7-6, the J call TRBJ2-2; D possibly corresponds to TRBD1 (5 bases). From germline, CDR1 is SGHVS and CDR2 FNYEAQ. The CDR3 covers 16 residues. Trimming pared 1 base from V and 0 bases from J, leaving 9 bases between.

The chain uses TRBV6-6 and TRBJ1-1, with D uncertain. The V gene lost 5 bases and the J gene lost 4 bases, with 14 bases spanning the gap. Germline V gives CDR1 MNHNY, CDR2 SVGAGI (reference sequence). The CDR3 spans 14 residues. For the CDR3, the DNA is TGTGCCAGCAGTGTTGAGCCGTTTACCACTGAAGCTTTCTTT. This encodes CASSVEPFTTEAFF.

The genes are TRBV2 and TRBJ1-2, with TRBD1 matching over 9 bases. The V and J ends lost 2 bases and 7 bases, in that order; junction bases with no gene match: 11. The CDR3 runs 16 residues. The germline CDR1 and CDR2 sequences are SNHLY and FYNNEI. The CDR3 protein is CASSEISTGGVFGYTF. The CDR3 DNA reads TGTGCCAGCAGTGAAATTAGCACAGGGGGCGTTTTTGGCTACACCTTC.

The chain uses TRBV9 and TRBJ2-2; the D gene is possibly TRBD1 (6 bases). Germline-derived CDR1 and CDR2 are SGDLS and YYNGEE. The germline V and J ends were trimmed by 5 bases and 1 base, with 12 bases remaining between them. This CDR3 spans 15 amino acids. The CDR3 here is CASSPTGGNTGELFF. Written as DNA, the CDR3 is TGTGCCAGCAGTCCGACAGGTGGGAACACCGGGGAGCTGTTTTTT.

This clone was seen once. V usage is TRBV7-2 and J usage is TRBJ1-1; D uncertain. The V end was cut by 3 bases, the J end by 0 bases, with 8 bases between. The CDR3 has 14 amino acids. Germline lookup yields CDR1 SGHTA and CDR2 FQGNSA. The CDR3, as DNA: TGTGCCAGCAGCTTTAGACTTATGAACACTGAAGCTTTCTTT. It encodes CASSFRLMNTEAFF.

This CDR3 is CASSVVSQGNTGELFF. The DNA for the CDR3 is TGTGCCAGCAGCGTAGTTTCACAGGGGAACACCGGGGAGCTGTTTTTT. This chain uses TRBV9 with TRBJ2-2; perhaps TRBD1 as D (6 bases). CDR3 length equals 16 residues. Germline CDR1 SGDLS, CDR2 YYNGEE. Deletions cut 0 bases from V and 1 base from J, with 10 bases between.